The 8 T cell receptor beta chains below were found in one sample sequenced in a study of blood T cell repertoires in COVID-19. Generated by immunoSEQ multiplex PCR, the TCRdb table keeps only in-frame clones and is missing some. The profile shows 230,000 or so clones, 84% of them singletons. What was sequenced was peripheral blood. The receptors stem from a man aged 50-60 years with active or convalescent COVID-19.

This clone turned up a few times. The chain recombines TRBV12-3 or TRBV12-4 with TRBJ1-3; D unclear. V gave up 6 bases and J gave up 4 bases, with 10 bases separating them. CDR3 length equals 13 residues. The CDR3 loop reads CASSPTRGNTIYF. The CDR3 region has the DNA TGTGCCAGCAGCCCCACCAGGGGAAACACCATATATTTT.

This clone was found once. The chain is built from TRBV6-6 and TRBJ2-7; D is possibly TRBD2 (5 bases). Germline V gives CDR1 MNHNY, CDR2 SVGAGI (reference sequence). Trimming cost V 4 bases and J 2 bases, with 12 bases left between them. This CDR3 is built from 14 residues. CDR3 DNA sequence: TGTGCCAGCAGTTCCCTCGGACTCGCCTACGAGCAGTACTTC. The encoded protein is CASSSLGLAYEQYF.

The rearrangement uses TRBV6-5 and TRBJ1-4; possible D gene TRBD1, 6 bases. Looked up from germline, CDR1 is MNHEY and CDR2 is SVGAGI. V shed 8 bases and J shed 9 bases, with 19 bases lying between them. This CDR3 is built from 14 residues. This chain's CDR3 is CASGPGELGKKLFF. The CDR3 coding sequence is TGTGCCAGCGGCCCAGGGGAGCTTGGTAAAAAACTGTTTTTT.

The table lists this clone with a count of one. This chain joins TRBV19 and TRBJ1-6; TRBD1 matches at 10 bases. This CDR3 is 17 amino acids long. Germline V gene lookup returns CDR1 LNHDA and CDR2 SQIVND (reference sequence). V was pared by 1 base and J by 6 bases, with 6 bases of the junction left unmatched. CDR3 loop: CASSIGQGAVVNSPLHF. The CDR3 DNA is TGTGCCAGTAGTATAGGACAGGGGGCTGTCGTTAATTCACCCCTCCACTTT.

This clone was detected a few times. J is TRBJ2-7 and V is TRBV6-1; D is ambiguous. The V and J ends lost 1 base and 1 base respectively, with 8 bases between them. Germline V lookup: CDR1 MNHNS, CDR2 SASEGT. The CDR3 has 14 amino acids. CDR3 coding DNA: TGTGCCAGCAGTGAAGATCTCACATCCTACGAGCAGTACTTC. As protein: CASSEDLTSYEQYF.

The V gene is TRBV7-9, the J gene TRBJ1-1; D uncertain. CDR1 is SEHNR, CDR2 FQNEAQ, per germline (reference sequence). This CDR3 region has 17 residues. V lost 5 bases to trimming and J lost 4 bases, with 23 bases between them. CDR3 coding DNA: TGTGCCAGCAGCCCTCTCCTGGCAGGCCAAGTGCGCACTGAAGCTTTCTTT. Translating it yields CASSPLLAGQVRTEAFF. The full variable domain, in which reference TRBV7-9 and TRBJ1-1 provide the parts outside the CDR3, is DTGVSQNPRHKITKRGQNVTFRCDPISEHNRLYWYRQTLGQGPEFLTYFQNEAQLEKSRLLSDRFSAERPKGSFSTLEIQRTEQGDSAMYLCASSPLLAGQVRTEAFFGQGTRLTVV.

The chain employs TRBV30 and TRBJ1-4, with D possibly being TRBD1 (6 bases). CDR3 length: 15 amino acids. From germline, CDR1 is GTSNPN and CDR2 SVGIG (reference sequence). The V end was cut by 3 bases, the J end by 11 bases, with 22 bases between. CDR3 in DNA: TGTGCCTGGAGACCGACATTAATACAGGGAGGGAAACTGTTTTTT. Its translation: CAWRPTLIQGGKLFF.

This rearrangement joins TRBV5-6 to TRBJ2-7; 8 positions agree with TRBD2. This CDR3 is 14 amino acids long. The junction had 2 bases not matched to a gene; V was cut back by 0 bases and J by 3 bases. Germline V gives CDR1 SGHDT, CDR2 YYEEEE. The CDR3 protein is CASSLGLASYEQYF. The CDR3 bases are TGTGCCAGCAGCTTGGGACTAGCGAGCTACGAGCAGTACTTC.